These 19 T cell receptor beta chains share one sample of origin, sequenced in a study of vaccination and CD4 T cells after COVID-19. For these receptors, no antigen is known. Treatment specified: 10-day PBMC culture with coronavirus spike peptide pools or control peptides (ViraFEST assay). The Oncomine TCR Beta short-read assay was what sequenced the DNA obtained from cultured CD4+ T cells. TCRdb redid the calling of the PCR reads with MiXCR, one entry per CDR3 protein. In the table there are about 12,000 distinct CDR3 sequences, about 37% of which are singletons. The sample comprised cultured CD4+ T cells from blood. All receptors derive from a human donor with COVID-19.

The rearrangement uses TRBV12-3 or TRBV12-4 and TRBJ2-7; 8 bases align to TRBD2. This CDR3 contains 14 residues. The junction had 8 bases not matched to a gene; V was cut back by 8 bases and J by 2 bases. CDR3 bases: TGTGCCAGCTCCCCGGGGGGGACTGCCTACGAGCAGTACTTC. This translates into CASSPGGTAYEQYF.

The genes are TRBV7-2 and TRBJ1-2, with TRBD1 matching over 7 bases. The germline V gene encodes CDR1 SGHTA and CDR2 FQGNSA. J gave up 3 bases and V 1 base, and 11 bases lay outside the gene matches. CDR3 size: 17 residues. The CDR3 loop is CASSLVSGGMLDYGYTF. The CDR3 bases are TGTGCCAGCAGCTTAGTCTCAGGGGGGATGTTGGACTATGGCTACACCTTC. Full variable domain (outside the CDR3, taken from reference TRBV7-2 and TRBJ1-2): GAGVSQSPSNKVTEKGKDVELRCDPISGHTALYWYRQSLGQGLEFLIYFQGNSAPDKSGLPSDRFSAERTGGSVSTLTIQRTQQEDSAVYLCASSLVSGGMLDYGYTFGSGTRLTVV.

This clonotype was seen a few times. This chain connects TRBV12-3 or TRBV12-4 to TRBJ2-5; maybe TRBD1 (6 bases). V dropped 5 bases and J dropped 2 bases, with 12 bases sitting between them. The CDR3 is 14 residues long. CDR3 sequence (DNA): TGTGCCAGCAGTGTAGGACAGCCACAAGAGACCCAGTACTTC. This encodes CASSVGQPQETQYF.

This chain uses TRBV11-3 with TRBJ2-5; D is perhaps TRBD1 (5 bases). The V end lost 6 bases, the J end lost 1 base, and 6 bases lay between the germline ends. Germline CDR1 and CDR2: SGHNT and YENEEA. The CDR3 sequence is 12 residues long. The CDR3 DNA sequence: TGTGCCAGCAGTCAGGGCCAAGAGACCCAGTACTTC. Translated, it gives CASSQGQETQYF.

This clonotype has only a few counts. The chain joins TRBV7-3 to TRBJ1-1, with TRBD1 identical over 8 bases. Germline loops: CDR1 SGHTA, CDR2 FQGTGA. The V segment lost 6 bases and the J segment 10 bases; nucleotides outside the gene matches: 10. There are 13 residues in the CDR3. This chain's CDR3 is CASSTGQGRGAFF. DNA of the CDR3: TGTGCCAGCAGTACTGGACAGGGTAGGGGAGCTTTCTTT. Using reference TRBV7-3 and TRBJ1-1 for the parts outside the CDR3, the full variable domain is GAGVSQTPSNKVTEKGKYVELRCDPISGHTALYWYRQSLGQGPEFLIYFQGTGAADDSGLPNDRFFAVRPEGSVSTLKIQRTERGDSAVYLCASSTGQGRGAFFGQGTRLTVV.

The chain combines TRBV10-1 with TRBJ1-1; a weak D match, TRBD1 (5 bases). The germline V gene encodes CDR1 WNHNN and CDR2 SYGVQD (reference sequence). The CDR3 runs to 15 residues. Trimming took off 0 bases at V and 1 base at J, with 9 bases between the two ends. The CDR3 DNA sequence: TGCGCCAGCAGTGAGTCTTCTACAGGGAACACTGAAGCTTTCTTT. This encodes CASSESSTGNTEAFF.

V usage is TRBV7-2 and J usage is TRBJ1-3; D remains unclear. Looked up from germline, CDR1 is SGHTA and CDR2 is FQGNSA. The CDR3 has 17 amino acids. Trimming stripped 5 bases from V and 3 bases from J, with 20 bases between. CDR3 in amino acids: CASSPAALAFRGNTIYF. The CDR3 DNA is TGTGCCAGCAGCCCCGCCGCTCTGGCGTTCCGTGGAAACACCATATATTTT. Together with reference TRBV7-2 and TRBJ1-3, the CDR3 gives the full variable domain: GAGVSQSPSNKVTEKGKDVELRCDPISGHTALYWYRQSLGQGLEFLIYFQGNSAPDKSGLPSDRFSAERTGGSVSTLTIQRTQQEDSAVYLCASSPAALAFRGNTIYFGEGSWLTVV.

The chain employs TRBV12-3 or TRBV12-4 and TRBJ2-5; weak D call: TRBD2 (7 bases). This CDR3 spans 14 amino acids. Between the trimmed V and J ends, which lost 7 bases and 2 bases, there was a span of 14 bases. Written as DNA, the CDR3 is TGTGCCAGCAAGGGGGGGACCCATCAAGAGACCCAGTACTTC. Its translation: CASKGGTHQETQYF.

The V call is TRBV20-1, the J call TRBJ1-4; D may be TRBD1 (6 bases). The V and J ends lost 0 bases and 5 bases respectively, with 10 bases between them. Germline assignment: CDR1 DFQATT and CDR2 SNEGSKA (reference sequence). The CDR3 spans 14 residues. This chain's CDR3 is CSARDDTGNEKLFF. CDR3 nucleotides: TGCAGTGCTAGAGATGATACAGGGAATGAAAAACTGTTTTTT.

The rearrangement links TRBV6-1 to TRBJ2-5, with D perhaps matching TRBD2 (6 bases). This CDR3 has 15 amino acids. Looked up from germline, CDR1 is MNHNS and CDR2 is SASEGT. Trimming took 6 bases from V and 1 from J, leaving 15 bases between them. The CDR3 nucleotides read TGTGCCAGCAGCTCCAGCCGACTAGTCCAAGAGACCCAGTACTTC. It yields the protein CASSSSRLVQETQYF.

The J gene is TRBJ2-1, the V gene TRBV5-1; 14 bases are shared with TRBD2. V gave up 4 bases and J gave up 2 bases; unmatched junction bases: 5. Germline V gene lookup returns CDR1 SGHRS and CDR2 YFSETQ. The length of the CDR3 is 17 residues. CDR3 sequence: CASSKPGLAGAYNEQFF. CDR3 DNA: TGCGCCAGCAGCAAACCGGGACTAGCGGGGGCCTACAATGAGCAGTTCTTC.

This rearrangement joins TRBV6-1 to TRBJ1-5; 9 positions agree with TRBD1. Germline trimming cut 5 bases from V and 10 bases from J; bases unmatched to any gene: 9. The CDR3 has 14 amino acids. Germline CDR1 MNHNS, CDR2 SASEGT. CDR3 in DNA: TGTGCCAGCAGTCAGGGACAGGGCGGTGGACCCCAGCATTTT. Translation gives CASSQGQGGGPQHF.

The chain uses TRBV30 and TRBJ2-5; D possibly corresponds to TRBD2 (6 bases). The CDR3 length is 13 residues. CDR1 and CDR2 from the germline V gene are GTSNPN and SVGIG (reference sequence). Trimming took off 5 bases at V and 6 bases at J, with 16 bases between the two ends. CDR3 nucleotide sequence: TGTGCCTGGGAACCCGGGGGTCTAAAGACCCAGTACTTC. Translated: CAWEPGGLKTQYF.

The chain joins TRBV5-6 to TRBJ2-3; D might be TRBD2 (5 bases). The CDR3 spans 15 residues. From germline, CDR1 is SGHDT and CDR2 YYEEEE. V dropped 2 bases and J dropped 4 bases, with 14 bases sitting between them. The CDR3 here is CASSFGLAVADTQYF. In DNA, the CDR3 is TGTGCCAGCAGCTTTGGCCTAGCCGTCGCAGATACGCAGTATTTT. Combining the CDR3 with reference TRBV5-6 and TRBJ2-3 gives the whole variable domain DAGVTQSPTHLIKTRGQQVTLRCSPKSGHDTVSWYQQALGQGPQFIFQYYEEEERQRGNFPDRFSGHQFPNYSSELNVNALLLGDSALYLCASSFGLAVADTQYFGPGTRLTVL.

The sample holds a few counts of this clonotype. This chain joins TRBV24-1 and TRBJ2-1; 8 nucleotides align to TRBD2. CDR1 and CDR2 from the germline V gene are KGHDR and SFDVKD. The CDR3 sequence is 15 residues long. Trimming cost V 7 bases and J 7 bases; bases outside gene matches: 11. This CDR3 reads CATSESGGVGNEQFF. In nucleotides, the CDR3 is TGTGCCACCAGCGAGTCCGGGGGGGTAGGGAATGAGCAGTTCTTC.

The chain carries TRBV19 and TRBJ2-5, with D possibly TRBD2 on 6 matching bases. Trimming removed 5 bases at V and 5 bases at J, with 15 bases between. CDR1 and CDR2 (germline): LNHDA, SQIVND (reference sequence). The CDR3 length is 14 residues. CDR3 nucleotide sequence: TGTGCCAGTAGTCAAAATGGACGGGGGGAGACCCAGTACTTC. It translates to CASSQNGRGETQYF.

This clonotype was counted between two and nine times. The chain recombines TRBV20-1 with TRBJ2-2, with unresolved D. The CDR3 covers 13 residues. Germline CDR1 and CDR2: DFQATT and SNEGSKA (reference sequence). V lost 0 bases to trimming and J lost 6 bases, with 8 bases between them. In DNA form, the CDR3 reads TGCAGTGCTAGAGAGTGGGAAGCCGGGGAGCTGTTTTTT. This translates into CSAREWEAGELFF.

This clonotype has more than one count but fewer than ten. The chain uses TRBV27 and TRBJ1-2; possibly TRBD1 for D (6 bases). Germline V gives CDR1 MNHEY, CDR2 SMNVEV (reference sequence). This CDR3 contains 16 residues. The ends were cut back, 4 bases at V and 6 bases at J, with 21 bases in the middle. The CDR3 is CASSSYRVPKSDGYTF. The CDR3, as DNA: TGTGCCAGCAGTTCATACAGGGTCCCTAAGTCGGATGGCTACACCTTC.

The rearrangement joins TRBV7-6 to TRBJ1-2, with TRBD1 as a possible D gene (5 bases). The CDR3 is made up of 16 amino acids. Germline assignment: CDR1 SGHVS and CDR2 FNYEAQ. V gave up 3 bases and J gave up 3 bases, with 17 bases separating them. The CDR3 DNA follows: TGTGCCAGCAGCTTGGGAAGAGGACACGATGACTATGGCTACACCTTC. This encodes CASSLGRGHDDYGYTF.